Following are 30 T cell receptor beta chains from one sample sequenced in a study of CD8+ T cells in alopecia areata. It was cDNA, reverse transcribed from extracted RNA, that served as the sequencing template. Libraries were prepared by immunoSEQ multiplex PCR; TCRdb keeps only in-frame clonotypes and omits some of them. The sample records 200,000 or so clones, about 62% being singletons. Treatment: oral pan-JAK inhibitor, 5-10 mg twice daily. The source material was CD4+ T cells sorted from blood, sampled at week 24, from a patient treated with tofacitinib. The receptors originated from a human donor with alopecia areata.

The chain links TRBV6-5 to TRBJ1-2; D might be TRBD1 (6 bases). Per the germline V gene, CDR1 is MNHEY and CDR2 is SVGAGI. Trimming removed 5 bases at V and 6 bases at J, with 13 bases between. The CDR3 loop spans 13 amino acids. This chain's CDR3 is CASSLQGEDGYTF. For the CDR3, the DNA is TGTGCCAGCAGTCTACAGGGCGAGGATGGCTACACCTTC.

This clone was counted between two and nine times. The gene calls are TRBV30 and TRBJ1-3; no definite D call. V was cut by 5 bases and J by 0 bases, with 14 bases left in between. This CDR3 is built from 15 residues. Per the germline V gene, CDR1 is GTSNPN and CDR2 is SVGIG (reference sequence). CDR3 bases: TGTGCCTGGGACGGGAAGACAAACTCTGGAAACACCATATATTTT. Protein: CAWDGKTNSGNTIYF.

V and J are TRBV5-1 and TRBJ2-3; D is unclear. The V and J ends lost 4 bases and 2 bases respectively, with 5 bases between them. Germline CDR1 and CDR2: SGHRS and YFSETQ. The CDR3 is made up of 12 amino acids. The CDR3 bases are TGCGCCAGCAGCCCGGACACAGATACGCAGTATTTT. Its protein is CASSPDTDTQYF.

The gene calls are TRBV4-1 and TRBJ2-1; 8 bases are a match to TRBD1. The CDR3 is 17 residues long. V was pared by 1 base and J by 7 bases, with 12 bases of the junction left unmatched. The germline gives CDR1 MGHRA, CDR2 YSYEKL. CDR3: CASSQVHRTGRENEQFF. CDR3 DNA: TGCGCCAGCAGCCAAGTTCACCGGACAGGGAGAGAGAATGAGCAGTTCTTC.

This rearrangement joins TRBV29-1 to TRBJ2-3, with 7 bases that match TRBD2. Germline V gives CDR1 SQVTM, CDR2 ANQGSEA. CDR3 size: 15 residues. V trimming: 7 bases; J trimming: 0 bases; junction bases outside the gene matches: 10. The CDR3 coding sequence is TGCAGCGGTTGGGAAGGGCGGGGGAGCACAGATACGCAGTATTTT. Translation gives CSGWEGRGSTDTQYF.

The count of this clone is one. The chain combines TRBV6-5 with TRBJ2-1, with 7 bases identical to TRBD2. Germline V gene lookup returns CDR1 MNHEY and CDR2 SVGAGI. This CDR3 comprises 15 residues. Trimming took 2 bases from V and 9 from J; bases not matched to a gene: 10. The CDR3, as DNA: TGTGCCAGCAGTTACGGAGGACTAGTCTTGAGTGAGCAGTTCTTC. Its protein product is CASSYGGLVLSEQFF.

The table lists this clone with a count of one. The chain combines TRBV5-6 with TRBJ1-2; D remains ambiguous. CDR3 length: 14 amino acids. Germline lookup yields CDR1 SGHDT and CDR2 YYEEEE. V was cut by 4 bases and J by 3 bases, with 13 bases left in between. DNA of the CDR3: TGTGCCAGCAGCCCAGGACGGAATTACTATGGCTACACCTTC. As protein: CASSPGRNYYGYTF.

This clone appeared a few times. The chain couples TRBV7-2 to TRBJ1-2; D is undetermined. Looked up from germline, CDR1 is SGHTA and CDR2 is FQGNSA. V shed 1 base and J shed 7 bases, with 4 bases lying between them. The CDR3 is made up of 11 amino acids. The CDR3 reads CASSLEFGYTF. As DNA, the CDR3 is TGTGCCAGCAGCTTAGAATTTGGCTACACCTTC. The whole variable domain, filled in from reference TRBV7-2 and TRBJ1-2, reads GAGVSQSPSNKVTEKGKDVELRCDPISGHTALYWYRQSLGQGLEFLIYFQGNSAPDKSGLPSDRFSAERTGGSVSTLTIQRTQQEDSAVYLCASSLEFGYTFGSGTRLTVV.

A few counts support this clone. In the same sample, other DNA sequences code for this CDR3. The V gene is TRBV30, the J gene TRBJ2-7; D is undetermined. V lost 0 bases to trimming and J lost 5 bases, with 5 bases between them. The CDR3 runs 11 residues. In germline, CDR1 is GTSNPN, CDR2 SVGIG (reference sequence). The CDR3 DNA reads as TGTGCCTGGAGTGTCCGGGACGAGCAGTACTTC. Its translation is CAWSVRDEQYF.

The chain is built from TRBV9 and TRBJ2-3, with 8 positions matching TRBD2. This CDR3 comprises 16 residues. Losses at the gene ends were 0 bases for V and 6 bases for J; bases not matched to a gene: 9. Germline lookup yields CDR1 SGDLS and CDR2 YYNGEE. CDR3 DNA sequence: TGTGCCAGCAGCGTAGGATCCAGCGGGAGCTCGGATACGCAGTATTTT. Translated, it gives CASSVGSSGSSDTQYF. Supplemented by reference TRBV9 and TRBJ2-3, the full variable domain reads DSGVTQTPKHLITATGQRVTLRCSPRSGDLSVYWYQQSLDQGLQFLIQYYNGEERAKGNILERFSAQQFPDLHSELNLSSLELGDSALYFCASSVGSSGSSDTQYFGPGTRLTVL.

CDR3 in DNA: TGTGCCAGCAGTACAGGACTAGCGGGGCCAATAGATACGCAGTATTTT. Translated, it gives CASSTGLAGPIDTQYF. The chain combines TRBV6-6 with TRBJ2-3; TRBD2 agrees at 12 bases. Trimming cost V 5 bases and J 5 bases; bases outside gene matches: 8. The length of the CDR3 is 16 residues. Germline V gene sequence: CDR1 MNHNY, CDR2 SVGAGI (reference sequence).

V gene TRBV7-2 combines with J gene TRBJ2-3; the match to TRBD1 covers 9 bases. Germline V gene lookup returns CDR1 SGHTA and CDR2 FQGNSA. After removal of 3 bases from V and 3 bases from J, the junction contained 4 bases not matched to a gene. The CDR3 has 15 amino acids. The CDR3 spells CASSLVGQGTDTQYF. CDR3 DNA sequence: TGTGCCAGCAGCTTGGTGGGACAGGGAACAGATACGCAGTATTTT.

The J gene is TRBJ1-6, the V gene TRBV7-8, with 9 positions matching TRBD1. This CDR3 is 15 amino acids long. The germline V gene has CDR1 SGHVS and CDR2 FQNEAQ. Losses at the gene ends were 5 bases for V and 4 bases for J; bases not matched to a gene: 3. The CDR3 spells CASSVDRGYNSPLHF. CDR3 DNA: TGTGCCAGCAGCGTGGACAGGGGTTATAATTCACCCCTCCACTTT.

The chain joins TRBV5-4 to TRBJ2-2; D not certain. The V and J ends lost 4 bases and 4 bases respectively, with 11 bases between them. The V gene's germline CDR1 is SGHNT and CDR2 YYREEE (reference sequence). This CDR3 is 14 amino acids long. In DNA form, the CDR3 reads TGTGCCAGCAGCCTCGACCGGTCCACCGGGGAGCTGTTTTTT. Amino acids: CASSLDRSTGELFF.

CDR3 bases: TGTGCCAGTACGGCGGGAGGAGGGACAGATACGCAGTATTTT. Its protein product is CASTAGGGTDTQYF. This rearrangement joins TRBV19 to TRBJ2-3; 8 nucleotides line up with TRBD2. Germline V gene data show CDR1 as LNHDA and CDR2 as SQIVND (reference sequence). The J segment lost 3 bases and the V segment lost 7 bases, leaving 6 bases of the junction unmatched. The CDR3 consists of 14 residues.

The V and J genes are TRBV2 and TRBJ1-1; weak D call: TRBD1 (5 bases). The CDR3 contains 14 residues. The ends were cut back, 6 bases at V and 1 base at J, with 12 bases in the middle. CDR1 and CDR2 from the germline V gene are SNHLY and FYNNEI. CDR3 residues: CASRRYRTNTEAFF. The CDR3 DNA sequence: TGTGCCAGCAGGAGGTACAGGACGAACACTGAAGCTTTCTTT.

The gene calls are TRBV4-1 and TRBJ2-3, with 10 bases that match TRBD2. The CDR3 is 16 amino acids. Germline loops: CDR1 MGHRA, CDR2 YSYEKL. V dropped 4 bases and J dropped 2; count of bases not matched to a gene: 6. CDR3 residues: CASSRGLAAFTDTQYF. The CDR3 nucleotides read TGCGCCAGCAGCCGAGGACTAGCGGCTTTCACAGATACGCAGTATTTT.

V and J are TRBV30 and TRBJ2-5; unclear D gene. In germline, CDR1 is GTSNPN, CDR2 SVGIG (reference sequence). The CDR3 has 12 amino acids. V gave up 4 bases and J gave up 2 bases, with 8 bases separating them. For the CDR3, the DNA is TGTGCCTGGACGTCGCAACAAGAGACCCAGTACTTC. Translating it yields CAWTSQQETQYF.

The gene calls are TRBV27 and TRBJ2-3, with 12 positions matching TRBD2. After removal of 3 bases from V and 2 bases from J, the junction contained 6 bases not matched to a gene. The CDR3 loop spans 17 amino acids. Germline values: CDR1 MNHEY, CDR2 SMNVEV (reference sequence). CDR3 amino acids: CASSFTPSGGDTDTQYF. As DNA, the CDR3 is TGTGCCAGCAGTTTCACCCCTAGCGGGGGGGACACAGATACGCAGTATTTT.

For the CDR3, the DNA is TGTGCCACCAGCAGAGATTTGCCGGGGAGCTCTGGGGCCAACGTCCTGACTTTC. The encoded protein is CATSRDLPGSSGANVLTF. The chain employs TRBV15 and TRBJ2-6; perhaps TRBD2 as D (5 bases). Trimming took 0 bases from V and 0 from J, leaving 12 bases between them. Germline V CDR1 and CDR2: LNHNV, YYDKDF (reference sequence). This CDR3 is 18 amino acids long. The variable domain in full, completed from reference TRBV15 and TRBJ2-6, reads DAMVIQNPRYQVTQFGKPVTLSCSQTLNHNVMYWYQQKSSQAPKLLFHYYDKDFNNEADTPDNFQSRRPNTSFCFLDIRSPGLGDTAMYLCATSRDLPGSSGANVLTFGAGSRLTVL.

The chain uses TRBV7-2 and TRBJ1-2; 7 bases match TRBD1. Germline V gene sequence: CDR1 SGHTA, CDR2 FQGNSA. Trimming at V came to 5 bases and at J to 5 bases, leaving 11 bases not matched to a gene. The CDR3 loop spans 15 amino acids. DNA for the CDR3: TGTGCCAGCAGCATTAACAGGGGAGGCTCATATGGCTACACCTTC. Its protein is CASSINRGGSYGYTF.

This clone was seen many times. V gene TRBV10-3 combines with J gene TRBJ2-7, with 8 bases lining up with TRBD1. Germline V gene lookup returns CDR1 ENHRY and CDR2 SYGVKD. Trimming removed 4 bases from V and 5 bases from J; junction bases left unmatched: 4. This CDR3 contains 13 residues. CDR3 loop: CAISAVQGDEQYF. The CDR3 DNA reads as TGTGCCATCAGTGCCGTACAGGGGGACGAGCAGTACTTC.

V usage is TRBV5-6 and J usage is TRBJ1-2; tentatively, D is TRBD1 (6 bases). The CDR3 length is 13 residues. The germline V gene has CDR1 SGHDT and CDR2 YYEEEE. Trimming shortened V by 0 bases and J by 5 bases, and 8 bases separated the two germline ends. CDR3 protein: CASSLGRGYGYTF. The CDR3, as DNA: TGTGCCAGCAGCTTGGGCAGGGGATATGGCTACACCTTC.

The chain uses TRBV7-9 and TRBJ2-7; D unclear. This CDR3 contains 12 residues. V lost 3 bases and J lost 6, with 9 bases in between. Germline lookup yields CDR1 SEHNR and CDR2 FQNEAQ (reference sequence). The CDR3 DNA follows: TGTGCCAGCAGCTTGGCCGGAGCCGAGCAGTACTTC. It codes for CASSLAGAEQYF. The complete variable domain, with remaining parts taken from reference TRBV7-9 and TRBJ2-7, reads DTGVSQNPRHKITKRGQNVTFRCDPISEHNRLYWYRQTLGQGPEFLTYFQNEAQLEKSRLLSDRFSAERPKGSFSTLEIQRTEQGDSAMYLCASSLAGAEQYFGPGTRLTVT.

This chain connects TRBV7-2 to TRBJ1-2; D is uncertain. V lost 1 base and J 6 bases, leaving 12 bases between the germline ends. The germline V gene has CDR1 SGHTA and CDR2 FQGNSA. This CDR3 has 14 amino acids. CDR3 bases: TGTGCCAGCAGCTTAGTGTGGATTCGCGATGGCTACACCTTC. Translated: CASSLVWIRDGYTF.

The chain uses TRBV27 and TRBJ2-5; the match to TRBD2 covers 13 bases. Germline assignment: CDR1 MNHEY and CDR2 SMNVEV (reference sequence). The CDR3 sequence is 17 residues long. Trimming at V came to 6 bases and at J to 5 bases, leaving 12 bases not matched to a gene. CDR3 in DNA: TGTGCCAGCAGCCCTTACTCACTAGCGGGAGGGCAGGAGACCCAGTACTTC. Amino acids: CASSPYSLAGGQETQYF.

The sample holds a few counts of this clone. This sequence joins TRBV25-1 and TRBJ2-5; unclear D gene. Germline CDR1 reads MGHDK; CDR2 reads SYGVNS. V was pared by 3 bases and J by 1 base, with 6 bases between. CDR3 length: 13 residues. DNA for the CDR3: TGTGCCAGCAGTGAGGAAATCCAAGAGACCCAGTACTTC. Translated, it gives CASSEEIQETQYF. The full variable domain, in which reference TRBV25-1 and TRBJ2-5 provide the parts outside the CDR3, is EADIYQTPRYLVIGTGKKITLECSQTMGHDKMYWYQQDPGMELHLIHYSYGVNSTEKGDLSSESTVSRIRTEHFPLTLESARPSHTSQYLCASSEEIQETQYFGPGTRLLVL.

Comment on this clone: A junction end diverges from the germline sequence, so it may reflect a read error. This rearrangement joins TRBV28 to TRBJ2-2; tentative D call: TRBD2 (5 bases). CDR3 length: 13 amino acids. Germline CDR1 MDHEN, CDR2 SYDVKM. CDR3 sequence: CASNPGNTGEPFF. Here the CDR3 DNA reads TGTGCCAGCAATCCGGGAAACACCGGGGAGCCGTTTTTT.

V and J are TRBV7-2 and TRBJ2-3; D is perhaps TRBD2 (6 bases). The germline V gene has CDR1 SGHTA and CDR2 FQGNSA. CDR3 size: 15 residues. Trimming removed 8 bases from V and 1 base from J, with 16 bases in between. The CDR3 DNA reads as TGTGCCAGCCAAGACCGGCGGAGGGGCACAGATACGCAGTATTTT. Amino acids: CASQDRRRGTDTQYF.

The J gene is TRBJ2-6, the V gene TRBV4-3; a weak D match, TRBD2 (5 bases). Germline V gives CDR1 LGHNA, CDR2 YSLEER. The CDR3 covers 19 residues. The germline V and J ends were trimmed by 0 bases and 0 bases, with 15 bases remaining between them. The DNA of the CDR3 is TGCGCCAGCAGCCAAGACCTGGACTTAGGGCACTCTGGGGCCAACGTCCTGACTTTC. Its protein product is CASSQDLDLGHSGANVLTF.